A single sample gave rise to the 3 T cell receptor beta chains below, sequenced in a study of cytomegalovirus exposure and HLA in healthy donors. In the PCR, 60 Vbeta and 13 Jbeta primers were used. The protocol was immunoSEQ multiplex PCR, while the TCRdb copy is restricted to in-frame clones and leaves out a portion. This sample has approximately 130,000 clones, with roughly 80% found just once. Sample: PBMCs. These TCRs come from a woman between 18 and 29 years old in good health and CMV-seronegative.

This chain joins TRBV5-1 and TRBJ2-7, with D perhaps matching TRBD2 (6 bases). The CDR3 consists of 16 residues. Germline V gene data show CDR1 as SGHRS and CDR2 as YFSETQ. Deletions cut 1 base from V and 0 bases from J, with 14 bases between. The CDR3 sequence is CASSLKPGETSYEQYF. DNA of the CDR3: TGCGCCAGCAGCTTGAAACCGGGAGAGACCTCCTACGAGCAGTACTTC.

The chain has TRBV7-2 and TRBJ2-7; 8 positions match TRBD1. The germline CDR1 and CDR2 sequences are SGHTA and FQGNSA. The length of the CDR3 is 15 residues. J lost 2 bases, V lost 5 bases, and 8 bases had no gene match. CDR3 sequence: CASSIKGQDPYEQYF. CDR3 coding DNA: TGTGCCAGCAGCATAAAGGGACAGGACCCCTACGAGCAGTACTTC. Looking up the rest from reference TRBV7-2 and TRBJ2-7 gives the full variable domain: GAGVSQSPSNKVTEKGKDVELRCDPISGHTALYWYRQSLGQGLEFLIYFQGNSAPDKSGLPSDRFSAERTGGSVSTLTIQRTQQEDSAVYLCASSIKGQDPYEQYFGPGTRLTVT.

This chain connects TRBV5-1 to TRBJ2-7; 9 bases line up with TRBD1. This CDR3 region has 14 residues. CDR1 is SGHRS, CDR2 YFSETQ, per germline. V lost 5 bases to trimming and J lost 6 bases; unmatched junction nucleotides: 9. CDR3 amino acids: CASSSGTGNSEQYF. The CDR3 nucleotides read TGCGCCAGCAGTTCCGGGACAGGGAACTCCGAGCAGTACTTC.